A single sample gave rise to the 2 T cell receptor beta chains below, sequenced in a study of shared T cell receptors in the human thymus. TCRdb's copy holds only in-frame clones and misses some; the assay was immunoSEQ multiplex PCR. The sample includes about 660,000 clones, over 75% seen only once; the top ten take about 0.01%. This same sample was also part of a study on human thymus T cells.

The sequencing input was thymocytes. Source of these receptors: a boy under two years old with a congenital heart defect.

The V gene is TRBV25-1, the J gene TRBJ1-1; TRBD1 is a possible D gene (6 bases). This CDR3 contains 13 residues. The V end lost 4 bases, the J end lost 4 bases, and 10 bases lay between the germline ends. In germline, CDR1 is MGHDK, CDR2 SYGVNS. The CDR3 protein is CASSAQGATEAFF. For the CDR3, the DNA is TGTGCCAGCAGTGCACAGGGTGCCACTGAAGCTTTCTTT.

For this clone: The conserved final phenylalanine or tryptophan is absent from the CDR3, which likely points to a read error. CDR3 region: CASSMKRQGRNIQYL. Here the CDR3 DNA reads TGTGCCAGTAGTATGAAACGACAGGGGCGGAACATTCAGTACCTC. V usage is TRBV19 and J usage is TRBJ2-4, with TRBD1 identical over 8 bases. CDR3 length equals 15 residues. Germline CDR1 and CDR2: LNHDA and SQIVND (reference sequence). J gave up 7 bases and V 3 bases, and 8 bases lay outside the gene matches.